The 25 T cell receptor beta chains presented below share a single source sample, sequenced in a study of cytomegalovirus exposure and HLA in healthy donors. The PCR contained 60 Vbeta and 13 Jbeta primers. Libraries were prepared by immunoSEQ multiplex PCR; TCRdb keeps only in-frame clonotypes and omits some of them. The sample consists of approximately 76,000 clones, 60% to 70% of them appearing once. Sequencing used PBMCs. All receptors derive from a man aged 25 to 40 in good health and CMV-seropositive.

The chain recombines TRBV2 with TRBJ1-2; D remains ambiguous. The CDR3 runs 12 residues. The V gene's germline CDR1 is SNHLY and CDR2 FYNNEI. Trimming shortened V by 1 base and J by 9 bases, and 9 bases separated the two germline ends. In DNA, the CDR3 is TGTGCCAGCAGTGAAGGGAGGGCGCGCTACACCTTC. Residues: CASSEGRARYTF.

The chain combines TRBV7-9 with TRBJ2-1; 7 bases fit TRBD2. Germline CDR1 and CDR2: SEHNR and FQNEAQ (reference sequence). With 1 base clipped from V and 7 bases from J, the junction kept 10 bases outside the gene matches. CDR3 length: 16 residues. The CDR3 here is CASSLEGGPLRNEQFF. CDR3 nucleotides: TGTGCCAGCAGCTTAGAGGGAGGGCCATTAAGAAATGAGCAGTTCTTC.

The V gene is TRBV2, the J gene TRBJ1-2; 8 bases match TRBD1. CDR3 size: 13 residues. Germline CDR1 SNHLY, CDR2 FYNNEI. V gave up 6 bases and J gave up 3 bases; unmatched junction bases: 3. CDR3 in DNA: TGTGCCAGCAGACCACAGGGGGACTATGGCTACACCTTC. It specifies CASRPQGDYGYTF.

The sample holds one count of this clone. The gene calls are TRBV7-8 and TRBJ2-2; 9 bases line up with TRBD2. The trim removed 5 bases at V and 7 bases at J, leaving 11 bases unmatched. Germline V gene sequence: CDR1 SGHVS, CDR2 FQNEAQ. The CDR3 runs to 16 residues. The CDR3 bases are TGTGCCAGCAGCCCGACTATTTTGCGGGGGGGCGGGGAGCTGTTTTTT. Its protein product is CASSPTILRGGGELFF.

This clone came up once. CDR3 DNA sequence: TGCGCCAGCAGCTCCGCGTCGTCGGGAGATACGCAGTATTTT. Encoded protein: CASSSASSGDTQYF. The chain carries TRBV5-1 and TRBJ2-3; no clear D gene. CDR1 SGHRS and CDR2 YFSETQ come from the germline V gene. CDR3 length: 14 residues. V was clipped by 3 bases and J by 5 bases, with 13 bases between them.

This clone was counted a few times. V is TRBV2 and J is TRBJ2-5, with TRBD2 identical over 9 bases. Germline-derived CDR1 and CDR2 are SNHLY and FYNNEI. The CDR3 covers 13 residues. With 9 bases clipped from V and 2 bases from J, the junction kept 4 bases outside the gene matches. Written as DNA, the CDR3 is TGTGCCAGGACTAGCGGAAGGCAAGAGACCCAGTACTTC. This translates into CARTSGRQETQYF.

The chain is built from TRBV27 and TRBJ2-1; D is ambiguous. The CDR3 is 15 residues long. V was clipped by 0 bases and J by 9 bases, with 15 bases between them. Germline CDR1 and CDR2: MNHEY and SMNVEV (reference sequence). CDR3 region: CASSLSIFGWSEQFF. Written as DNA, the CDR3 is TGTGCCAGCAGTTTATCGATCTTCGGGTGGAGTGAGCAGTTCTTC.

The chain recombines TRBV27 with TRBJ2-5; weak D call: TRBD1 (6 bases). Germline loops: CDR1 MNHEY, CDR2 SMNVEV (reference sequence). V was trimmed by 0 bases and J by 4 bases, leaving 9 bases between them. The CDR3 has 14 residues. CDR3 sequence reads: CASSLSGAGETQYF. For the CDR3, the DNA is TGTGCCAGCAGTTTATCGGGGGCGGGAGAGACCCAGTACTTC.

The V call is TRBV10-3, the J call TRBJ2-7, with a weak D call TRBD2 (5 bases). Germline values: CDR1 ENHRY, CDR2 SYGVKD. The CDR3 is 12 residues long. The germline V and J ends were trimmed by 4 bases and 7 bases, with 11 bases remaining between them. The CDR3 loop reads CAISGGGGEQYF. CDR3 nucleotide sequence: TGTGCCATCAGTGGAGGAGGTGGGGAGCAGTACTTC.

This clone appeared a few times. The chain uses TRBV5-1 and TRBJ2-3, with 13 bases identical to TRBD2. The CDR3 totals 15 residues. Per germline, CDR1 SGHRS and CDR2 YFSETQ. V trimming: 3 bases; J trimming: 4 bases; junction bases outside the gene matches: 2. CDR3 bases: TGCGCCAGCAGCTCCACTAGCGGGGGGGCAGATACGCAGTATTTT. Translated, it gives CASSSTSGGADTQYF.

The rearrangement links TRBV28 to TRBJ1-3, with D perhaps matching TRBD1 (5 bases). Germline V gene sequence: CDR1 MDHEN, CDR2 SYDVKM. V was shortened by 6 bases and J by 4 bases, with 10 bases between the two germline ends. The CDR3 spans 13 residues. The CDR3 sequence: CASSSRVGNTIYF. The CDR3 DNA follows: TGTGCCAGCAGCTCCAGGGTGGGAAACACCATATATTTT.

This clone was observed a few times. Other DNA sequences in this sample translate to the same CDR3. The rearrangement joins TRBV5-4 to TRBJ2-4; TRBD2 aligns across 8 bases. After removal of 4 bases from V and 2 bases from J, the junction contained 5 bases not matched to a gene. Germline values: CDR1 SGHNT, CDR2 YYREEE (reference sequence). This CDR3 contains 15 residues. CDR3 DNA: TGTGCCAGCAGCAGCGGGAGAGATCCCAAAAACATTCAGTACTTC. As protein: CASSSGRDPKNIQYF.

The rearrangement uses TRBV18 and TRBJ2-7, with a possible D match to TRBD1 (6 bases). The CDR3 consists of 13 residues. Per germline, CDR1 KGHSH and CDR2 LQKENI. V lost 8 bases to trimming and J lost 2 bases, with 13 bases between them. DNA for the CDR3: TGTGCCAGCACCCGGACAGTAGCCTACGAGCAGTACTTC. Its translation is CASTRTVAYEQYF.

The chain carries TRBV11-2 and TRBJ2-5, with D possibly TRBD2 on 7 matching bases. This CDR3 comprises 15 residues. The germline gives CDR1 SGHAT, CDR2 FQNNGV. Trimming took 1 base from V and 2 from J, leaving 11 bases between them. CDR3 bases: TGTGCCAGCAGCTTAGCCGGGGGGCATCAAGAGACCCAGTACTTC. Encoded protein: CASSLAGGHQETQYF.

The chain employs TRBV19 and TRBJ1-1; 8 nucleotides align to TRBD1. Germline V gene data show CDR1 as LNHDA and CDR2 as SQIVND (reference sequence). CDR3 length: 16 residues. Trimming cost V 4 bases and J 0 bases; bases outside gene matches: 7. The DNA for the CDR3 is TGTGCCAGTAGTACCCTCAGACAGGGGATGAACACTGAAGCTTTCTTT. It translates to CASSTLRQGMNTEAFF.

This clone appeared a few times. This rearrangement joins TRBV15 to TRBJ2-7; 12 nucleotides agree with TRBD2. V was clipped by 5 bases and J by 7 bases; unmatched bases: 6. The CDR3 runs to 14 residues. Germline CDR1 and CDR2: LNHNV and YYDKDF (reference sequence). The CDR3 spells CATSEASGREEQYF. CDR3 sequence (DNA): TGTGCCACCAGCGAGGCTAGCGGGAGGGAAGAGCAGTACTTC.

CDR3 residues: CASSLSPSGGVNEQFF. Here the CDR3 DNA reads TGTGCCAGCAGTTTATCCCCTAGCGGGGGGGTGAATGAGCAGTTCTTC. The rearrangement joins TRBV27 to TRBJ2-1, with 12 positions matching TRBD2. Germline trimming cut 0 bases from V and 7 bases from J; bases unmatched to any gene: 4. The CDR3 extends over 16 amino acids. Looked up from germline, CDR1 is MNHEY and CDR2 is SMNVEV (reference sequence).

The chain employs TRBV28 and TRBJ1-5, with 7 bases matching TRBD1. V lost 6 bases, J lost 5 bases, and 4 bases stayed unmatched. Germline V lookup: CDR1 MDHEN, CDR2 SYDVKM. The CDR3 runs 13 residues. Here the CDR3 DNA reads TGTGCCAGCAGACGGGACAGCTATCAGCCCCAGCATTTT. Translation gives CASRRDSYQPQHF.

The chain is built from TRBV7-9 and TRBJ2-7; TRBD2 aligns across 7 bases. The CDR3 is 15 residues long. Germline V gene data show CDR1 as SEHNR and CDR2 as FQNEAQ (reference sequence). Losses at the gene ends were 1 base for V and 2 bases for J; bases not matched to a gene: 5. The CDR3 DNA sequence: TGTGCCAGCAGCTTAGGTTCTAGCGGCCCCTACGAGCAGTACTTC. It is translated as CASSLGSSGPYEQYF.

The DNA for the CDR3 is TGTGCCAGCAGAATAGCGGGGGGCGGGGAGACCCAGTACTTC. Translating it yields CASRIAGGGETQYF. This sequence joins TRBV5-6 and TRBJ2-5; 10 positions match TRBD2. With 5 bases clipped from V and 5 bases from J, the junction kept 6 bases outside the gene matches. Germline CDR1 is SGHDT and CDR2 is YYEEEE. The CDR3 totals 14 residues.

The chain has TRBV6-1 and TRBJ2-5; 8 positions agree with TRBD1. TRBJ2-7 matches the DNA end more closely, so the J call is doubtful. CDR3 length: 16 residues. CDR1 MNHNS and CDR2 SASEGT come from the germline V gene. CDR3 sequence: CASSEQVTGADYEQYF. In DNA, the CDR3 is TGTGCCAGCAGTGAACAAGTGACAGGGGCTGACTACGAGCAGTACTTC.

CDR3 in DNA: TGTGCCAGCAGGCCAACCACGGGACTAGCAAACAATGAGCAGTTCTTC. Amino acid sequence: CASRPTTGLANNEQFF. The rearrangement links TRBV28 to TRBJ2-1, with TRBD2 matching over 9 bases. CDR3 length equals 16 residues. Losses at the gene ends were 6 bases for V and 5 bases for J; bases not matched to a gene: 11. Germline V gene data show CDR1 as MDHEN and CDR2 as SYDVKM.

The chain's CDR3 is CASSPGLAGGRGSYNEQFF. DNA for the CDR3: TGTGCCAGCAGCCCGGGACTAGCGGGAGGGCGGGGCTCCTACAATGAGCAGTTCTTC. The V gene is TRBV27, the J gene TRBJ2-1; 16 nucleotides agree with TRBD2. The germline CDR1 and CDR2 sequences are MNHEY and SMNVEV (reference sequence). The length of the CDR3 is 19 residues. V dropped 6 bases and J dropped 0; count of bases not matched to a gene: 8.

The table lists this clone with a few counts. The chain couples TRBV2 to TRBJ1-2, with D possibly being TRBD1 (6 bases). The CDR3 covers 13 residues. V gave up 1 base and J gave up 7 bases, with 10 bases separating them. Germline V gene sequence: CDR1 SNHLY, CDR2 FYNNEI. The CDR3 loop is CASSEEGVGGYTF. CDR3 nucleotides: TGTGCCAGCAGTGAAGAGGGGGTGGGTGGCTACACCTTC.

V gene TRBV10-2 combines with J gene TRBJ2-2; 7 bases are shared with TRBD2. This CDR3 has 16 amino acids. Germline assignment: CDR1 WSHSY and CDR2 SAAADI. The trim removed 6 bases at V and 1 base at J, leaving 8 bases unmatched. The DNA for the CDR3 is TGCGCCAGCAGCGGAGGTTGGGGGGGGAACACCGGGGAGCTGTTTTTT. Its translation is CASSGGWGGNTGELFF.